This TCR beta chain was observed in a study of blood T cell repertoires in COVID-19. Overall study context: Spain, Italy and the United States supplied samples that represented acute and convalescent COVID-19.

Measured with immunoSEQ multiplex PCR; TCRdb has only the in-frame clones, and not every one. Of 31,000 or so clones in the sample, about nine tenths are singletons; the top ten hold approximately 24%. Trimming cost V 1 base and J 3 bases, with 7 bases left between them. CDR1 is ENHRY, CDR2 SYGVKD, per germline. The CDR3 loop spans 15 amino acids. This sequence was found in a human donor with active COVID-19. The donor label of this sample is uncertain. The material sequenced was peripheral blood. The V and J genes are TRBV10-3 and TRBJ1-6; no reliable D call. The DNA for the CDR3 is TGTGCCATCAGTGAGTTGGGCAGCTATAATTCACCCCTCCACTTT. This translates into CAISELGSYNSPLHF.